These 18 T cell receptor beta chains came from one sample sequenced in a study of OX40 agonist ivuxolimab in advanced cancers. TCRdb's table, derived via immunoSEQ multiplex PCR, lists solely in-frame clones and lacks some. The table lists approximately 70,000 clones, 80% to 90% of them singletons, with around 0.96% in the top ten. Sequencing was performed on CD4+ or CD8+ T cells sorted from blood, taken in a trial of the OX40 agonist ivuxolimab. The receptor set was obtained from an adult with an advanced solid tumor such as melanoma, head and neck, liver or kidney cancer.

V and J are TRBV18 and TRBJ2-7; D is uncertain. The CDR3 is 14 amino acids. CDR1 and CDR2 from the germline V gene are KGHSH and LQKENI. V lost 4 bases and J 0 bases, leaving 10 bases between the germline ends. CDR3: CASSLGKDSYEQYF. CDR3 nucleotides: TGTGCCAGCTCACTCGGTAAGGACTCCTACGAGCAGTACTTC.

This chain connects TRBV11-1 to TRBJ1-6; tentative D call: TRBD1 (5 bases). Germline V gene sequence: CDR1 SGHAT, CDR2 FQDESV (reference sequence). The CDR3 runs to 16 residues. V was trimmed by 5 bases and J by 0 bases, leaving 11 bases between them. The CDR3 reads CASSPGVSSYNSPLHF. CDR3 sequence (DNA): TGTGCCAGCAGCCCGGGGGTGAGCTCCTATAATTCACCCCTCCACTTT.

The chain carries TRBV7-2 and TRBJ1-5; 9 nucleotides align to TRBD1. The germline V gene encodes CDR1 SGHTA and CDR2 FQGNSA. The V gene end was trimmed by 5 bases and the J gene end by 9 bases; junction bases not matched to a gene: 14. The CDR3 spans 16 residues. CDR3 sequence: CASSPRTGASTGPQHF. CDR3 sequence (DNA): TGTGCCAGCAGCCCTCGGACAGGGGCATCCACGGGGCCCCAGCATTTT.

This chain uses TRBV6-5 with TRBJ1-5; D not resolved. Trimming shortened V by 6 bases and J by 0 bases, and 9 bases separated the two germline ends. The CDR3 consists of 14 residues. CDR1 is MNHEY, CDR2 SVGAGI, per germline. The CDR3, as DNA: TGTGCCAGCAGACGAACGGATAGCAATCAGCCCCAGCATTTT. Translated: CASRRTDSNQPQHF.

The V gene is TRBV10-1, the J gene TRBJ2-3, with D unresolved. The CDR3 has 16 residues. Trimming left V 3 bases short and J 6 bases short, with 19 bases between. Looked up from germline, CDR1 is WNHNN and CDR2 is SYGVQD (reference sequence). The CDR3 loop reads CASSDPRGRASDTQYF. DNA for the CDR3: TGCGCCAGCAGTGACCCCCGAGGAAGGGCGAGCGATACGCAGTATTTT.

The chain is built from TRBV19 and TRBJ1-5, with D uncertain. CDR3 length: 13 residues. CDR1 is LNHDA and CDR2 is SQIVND in the germline V gene (reference sequence). Trimming took off 5 bases at V and 5 bases at J, with 10 bases between the two ends. CDR3 region: CASSQLNYQPQHF. As DNA, the CDR3 is TGTGCCAGTAGTCAGCTCAACTATCAGCCCCAGCATTTT.

J is TRBJ1-2 and V is TRBV19; tentative D call: TRBD1 (5 bases). Trimming removed 1 base from V and 5 bases from J, with 17 bases in between. In germline, CDR1 is LNHDA, CDR2 SQIVND (reference sequence). This CDR3 is 16 amino acids long. The CDR3 nucleotides are TGTGCCAGTAGTATAGTCCTGACAGCTAGTTCTTATGGCTACACCTTC. Translating it yields CASSIVLTASSYGYTF.

As for this clone: Other nucleotide sequences from this sample produce the same CDR3. The genes are TRBV2 and TRBJ1-2; D call uncertain. The CDR3 loop spans 13 amino acids. CDR1 SNHLY and CDR2 FYNNEI come from the germline V gene. V was cut by 4 bases and J by 4 bases, with 10 bases left in between. The CDR3 region is CASSVGRVYGYTF. The CDR3, as DNA: TGTGCCAGCAGTGTAGGGAGGGTCTATGGCTACACCTTC.

The chain couples TRBV6-4 to TRBJ2-7; D is perhaps TRBD2 (7 bases). V was cut by 0 bases and J by 6 bases, with 12 bases left in between. CDR1 is MRHNA, CDR2 SNTAGT, per germline. CDR3 size: 14 residues. The chain's CDR3 is CASSDSGGVSEQYF. CDR3 nucleotides: TGTGCCAGCAGTGACTCAGGGGGGGTTAGCGAGCAGTACTTC.

There are a few counts of this clone. This chain connects TRBV19 to TRBJ2-5, with 9 nucleotides matching TRBD1. Germline CDR1 LNHDA, CDR2 SQIVND (reference sequence). The V and J ends lost 3 bases and 5 bases, in that order; junction bases with no gene match: 13. This CDR3 has 17 residues. This CDR3 reads CASSIWGQGGDGETQYF. CDR3 nucleotide sequence: TGTGCCAGTAGTATCTGGGGACAGGGCGGTGATGGGGAGACCCAGTACTTC.

The genes are TRBV2 and TRBJ1-6; no reliable D call. The germline V and J ends were trimmed by 1 base and 11 bases, with 9 bases remaining between them. This CDR3 is 13 amino acids long. The germline V gene has CDR1 SNHLY and CDR2 FYNNEI. The CDR3 protein is CASSEGGKTPLHF. The CDR3 nucleotides read TGTGCCAGCAGTGAAGGGGGTAAGACACCCCTCCACTTT.

The chain employs TRBV6-5 and TRBJ1-1; 9 bases are a match to TRBD1. The CDR3 totals 12 residues. Germline V gene sequence: CDR1 MNHEY, CDR2 SVGAGI. V lost 7 bases to trimming and J lost 10 bases; unmatched junction nucleotides: 7. The CDR3 DNA reads as TGTGCCAGCAATCTGGGACAGGGAGGAGCTTTCTTT. It translates to CASNLGQGGAFF.

The chain carries TRBV11-2 and TRBJ1-2; D is possibly TRBD1 (5 bases). V was clipped by 5 bases and J by 8 bases, with 18 bases between them. Germline assignment: CDR1 SGHAT and CDR2 FQNNGV. The CDR3 has 14 residues. In nucleotides, the CDR3 is TGTGCCAGCAGCCGGGGCCGGGCCCAGGCGGGCTACACCTTC. It yields the protein CASSRGRAQAGYTF.

J is TRBJ2-3 and V is TRBV5-4; D call uncertain. Trimming left V 1 base short and J 6 bases short, with 6 bases between. CDR3 length: 12 amino acids. Germline V CDR1 and CDR2: SGHNT, YYREEE (reference sequence). This CDR3 is CASSLLWDTQYF. Written as DNA, the CDR3 is TGTGCCAGCAGCTTGCTGTGGGATACGCAGTATTTT.

The rearrangement links TRBV5-1 to TRBJ2-3; TRBD2 matches 8 bases. The V gene end was trimmed by 1 base and the J gene end by 1 base; junction bases not matched to a gene: 8. The CDR3 is 17 residues long. Looked up from germline, CDR1 is SGHRS and CDR2 is YFSETQ. This CDR3 is CASSLRAAGVRTDTQYF. DNA for the CDR3: TGCGCCAGCAGCTTGAGGGCAGCGGGGGTGCGCACAGATACGCAGTATTTT. Full variable domain (missing parts from reference TRBV5-1 and TRBJ2-3): KAGVTQTPRYLIKTRGQQVTLSCSPISGHRSVSWYQQTPGQGLQFLFEYFSETQRNKGNFPGRFSGRQFSNSRSEMNVSTLELGDSALYLCASSLRAAGVRTDTQYFGPGTRLTVL.

V is TRBV6-6 and J is TRBJ2-1; 7 bases match TRBD1. Losses at the gene ends were 3 bases for V and 7 bases for J; bases not matched to a gene: 9. Per germline, CDR1 MNHNY and CDR2 SVGAGI (reference sequence). This CDR3 is built from 15 residues. CDR3 protein: CASSYSEAGGNEQFF. CDR3 sequence (DNA): TGTGCCAGCAGTTATTCCGAGGCAGGGGGTAATGAGCAGTTCTTC.

This clone was seen only once. The gene calls are TRBV5-1 and TRBJ1-5; 9 bases are a match to TRBD1. The V gene's germline CDR1 is SGHRS and CDR2 YFSETQ. CDR3 length: 14 residues. J gave up 7 bases and V 2 bases, and 4 bases lay outside the gene matches. The CDR3 loop reads CASSLRQGDQPQHF. CDR3 sequence (DNA): TGCGCCAGCAGCTTAAGACAGGGGGACCAGCCCCAGCATTTT.

The chain is built from TRBV10-1 and TRBJ2-3, with a tentative D call TRBD1 (6 bases). The CDR3 contains 13 residues. CDR1 WNHNN and CDR2 SYGVQD come from the germline V gene (reference sequence). Deletions cut 0 bases from V and 10 bases from J, with 11 bases between. In nucleotides, the CDR3 is TGCGCCAGCAGTGAGTCGATACAGGGCCCGCAGTATTTT. Protein: CASSESIQGPQYF.